These T cell receptor beta chains were read from a single sample in a study of beta chain features in type 1 diabetes. TCRdb's copy holds only in-frame clones and misses some; the assay was immunoSEQ multiplex PCR. This table has around 50,000 clones, approximately 44% appearing once. Sequencing was performed on stem cell memory CD4+ T cells from blood. The receptors come from a man aged 30 to 39 with type 1 diabetes. The CDR3 runs from the conserved cysteine through the conserved F or W. A D gene is named only where the DNA matches it firmly. Not all rows give a size; the values are once, few, many and, for expanded clones, a class.

NA	TRBJ2-1	TRBV7-9	TRBD1	TGTGCCAGCAGCTTAAAGGGACAGGGGAGTTACAATGAGCAGTTCTTC	CASSLKGQGSYNEQFF
few	TRBJ2-7	TRBV6-5	NA	TGTGCCAGCAGTTACGCCATTGAGAACGAGCAGTACTTC	CASSYAIENEQYF
NA	TRBJ1-5	TRBV15	TRBD1	TGTGCCACCAGTAACAGGGGGGATCAGCCCCAGCATTTT	CATSNRGDQPQHF
few	TRBJ2-7	TRBV7-9	NA	TGTGCCAGCACCTCATCCAGCTCCTACGAGCAGTACTTC	CASTSSSSYEQYF
few	TRBJ1-1	TRBV5-4	NA	TGTGCCAGCAGCTTGGAGGGGGTGGGCACTGAAGCTTTCTTT	CASSLEGVGTEAFF
NA	TRBJ2-7	TRBV28	NA	TGTGCCAGCAGCCGTAGCTACGAGCAGTACTTC	CASSRSYEQYF
NA	TRBJ2-2	TRBV19	TRBD2	TGTGCCAGTAGGCGCCAACTAGCGGGAGGGGCCGGGGAGCTGTTTTTT	CASRRQLAGGAGELFF
NA	TRBJ1-1	TRBV7-2	NA	TGTGCCAGCAGCTTAGGGGGAGGACGGCATATGAGCACTGAAGCTTTCTTT	CASSLGGGRHMSTEAFF
once	TRBJ2-1	TRBV6-1	TRBD2	TGTGCCAGCAGGCGATTAGCGGGAGCCAATGAGCAGTTCTTC	CASRRLAGANEQFF
NA	TRBJ1-1	TRBV10-3	TRBD1	TGTGCCAGCGAAAGACAGGGCAACACTGAAGCTTTCTTT	CASERQGNTEAFF
NA	TRBJ2-5	TRBV6-6	NA	TGTGCCAGCAATCCCTCGCGTGATACCAGGGGGACCCAGTACTTC	CASNPSRDTRGTQYF
few	TRBJ2-1	TRBV28	TRBD1	TGTGCCAGCAGTTTGAGGGACAGGGATGTCGCGGAGCAGTTCTTC	CASSLRDRDVAEQFF
once	TRBJ1-1	TRBV23-1	TRBD1	TGCGCCAGCAGTCAAGCTCGGGACAGGGTCAACACTGAAGCTTTCTTT	CASSQARDRVNTEAFF